The TCR beta chain described here comes from a study of blood T cell repertoires in COVID-19. This clone was observed a few times. The table came from immunoSEQ multiplex PCR; TCRdb's copy has only in-frame clones and leaves some out. The data contain about 150,000 clones, approximately 90% of them singletons. In germline, CDR1 is SQVTM, CDR2 ANQGSEA. The length of the CDR3 is 14 residues. Trimming took 6 bases from V and 1 from J, leaving 13 bases between them. This TCR derives from an older woman with acute or convalescent COVID-19. The sequenced material came from peripheral blood. The V and J genes are TRBV29-1 and TRBJ1-3; D might be TRBD1 (5 bases). CDR3 residues: CSVNLGGSGNTIYF. Written as DNA, the CDR3 is TGCAGCGTGAACCTTGGGGGGTCTGGAAACACCATATATTTT.